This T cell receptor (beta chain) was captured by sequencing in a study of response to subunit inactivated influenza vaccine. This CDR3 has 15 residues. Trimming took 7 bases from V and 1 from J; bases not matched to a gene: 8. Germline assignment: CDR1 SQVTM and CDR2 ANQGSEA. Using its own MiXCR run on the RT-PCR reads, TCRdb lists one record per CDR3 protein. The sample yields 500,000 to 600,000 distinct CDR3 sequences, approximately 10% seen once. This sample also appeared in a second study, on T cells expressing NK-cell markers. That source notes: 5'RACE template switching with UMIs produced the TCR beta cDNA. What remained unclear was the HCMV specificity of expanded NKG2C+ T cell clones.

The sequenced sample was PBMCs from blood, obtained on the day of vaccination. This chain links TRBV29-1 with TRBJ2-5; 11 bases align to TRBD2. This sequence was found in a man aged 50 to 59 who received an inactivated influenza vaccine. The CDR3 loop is CSARIGTSGQETQYF. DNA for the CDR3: TGCAGCGCCAGAATCGGGACTAGCGGCCAAGAGACCCAGTACTTC.